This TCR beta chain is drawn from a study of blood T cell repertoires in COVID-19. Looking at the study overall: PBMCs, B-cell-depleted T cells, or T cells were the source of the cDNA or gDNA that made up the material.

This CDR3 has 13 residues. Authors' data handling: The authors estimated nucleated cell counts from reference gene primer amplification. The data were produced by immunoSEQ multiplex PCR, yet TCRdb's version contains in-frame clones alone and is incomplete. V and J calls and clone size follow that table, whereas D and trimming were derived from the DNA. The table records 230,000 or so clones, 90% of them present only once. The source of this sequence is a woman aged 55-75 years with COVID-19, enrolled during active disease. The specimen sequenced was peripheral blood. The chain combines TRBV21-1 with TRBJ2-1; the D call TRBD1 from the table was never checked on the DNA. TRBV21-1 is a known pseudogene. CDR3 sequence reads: CASSKGARNEQFF. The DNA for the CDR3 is TGTGCCAGCAGCAAAGGGGCCCGGAATGAGCAGTTCTTC.